This T cell receptor beta chain was identified in a study of CD8 T cells in Susac syndrome. The RNA, roughly 0.5 to 1 ug, was put through reverse transcription using random hexamers. TCRdb redid the calling of the immunoSEQ multiplex PCR reads with MiXCR, one entry per CDR3 protein. The sample consists of approximately 180,000 distinct CDR3 sequences, under 97% of them appearing once. CDR1 is SQVTM and CDR2 is ANQGSEA in the germline V gene. With 4 bases removed from V and 3 bases from J, the gap between germline ends came to 13 bases. This CDR3 region has 13 residues. This clonotype originated in a human donor with multiple sclerosis. The gene calls are TRBV29-1 and TRBJ2-7; TRBD1 is a possible D gene (6 bases). The sample was CD4+ T cells from PBMCs. The CDR3 nucleotides read TGCAGCGTTGGGGTACAGGGTAACTACGAGCAGTACTTC. Translation gives CSVGVQGNYEQYF.